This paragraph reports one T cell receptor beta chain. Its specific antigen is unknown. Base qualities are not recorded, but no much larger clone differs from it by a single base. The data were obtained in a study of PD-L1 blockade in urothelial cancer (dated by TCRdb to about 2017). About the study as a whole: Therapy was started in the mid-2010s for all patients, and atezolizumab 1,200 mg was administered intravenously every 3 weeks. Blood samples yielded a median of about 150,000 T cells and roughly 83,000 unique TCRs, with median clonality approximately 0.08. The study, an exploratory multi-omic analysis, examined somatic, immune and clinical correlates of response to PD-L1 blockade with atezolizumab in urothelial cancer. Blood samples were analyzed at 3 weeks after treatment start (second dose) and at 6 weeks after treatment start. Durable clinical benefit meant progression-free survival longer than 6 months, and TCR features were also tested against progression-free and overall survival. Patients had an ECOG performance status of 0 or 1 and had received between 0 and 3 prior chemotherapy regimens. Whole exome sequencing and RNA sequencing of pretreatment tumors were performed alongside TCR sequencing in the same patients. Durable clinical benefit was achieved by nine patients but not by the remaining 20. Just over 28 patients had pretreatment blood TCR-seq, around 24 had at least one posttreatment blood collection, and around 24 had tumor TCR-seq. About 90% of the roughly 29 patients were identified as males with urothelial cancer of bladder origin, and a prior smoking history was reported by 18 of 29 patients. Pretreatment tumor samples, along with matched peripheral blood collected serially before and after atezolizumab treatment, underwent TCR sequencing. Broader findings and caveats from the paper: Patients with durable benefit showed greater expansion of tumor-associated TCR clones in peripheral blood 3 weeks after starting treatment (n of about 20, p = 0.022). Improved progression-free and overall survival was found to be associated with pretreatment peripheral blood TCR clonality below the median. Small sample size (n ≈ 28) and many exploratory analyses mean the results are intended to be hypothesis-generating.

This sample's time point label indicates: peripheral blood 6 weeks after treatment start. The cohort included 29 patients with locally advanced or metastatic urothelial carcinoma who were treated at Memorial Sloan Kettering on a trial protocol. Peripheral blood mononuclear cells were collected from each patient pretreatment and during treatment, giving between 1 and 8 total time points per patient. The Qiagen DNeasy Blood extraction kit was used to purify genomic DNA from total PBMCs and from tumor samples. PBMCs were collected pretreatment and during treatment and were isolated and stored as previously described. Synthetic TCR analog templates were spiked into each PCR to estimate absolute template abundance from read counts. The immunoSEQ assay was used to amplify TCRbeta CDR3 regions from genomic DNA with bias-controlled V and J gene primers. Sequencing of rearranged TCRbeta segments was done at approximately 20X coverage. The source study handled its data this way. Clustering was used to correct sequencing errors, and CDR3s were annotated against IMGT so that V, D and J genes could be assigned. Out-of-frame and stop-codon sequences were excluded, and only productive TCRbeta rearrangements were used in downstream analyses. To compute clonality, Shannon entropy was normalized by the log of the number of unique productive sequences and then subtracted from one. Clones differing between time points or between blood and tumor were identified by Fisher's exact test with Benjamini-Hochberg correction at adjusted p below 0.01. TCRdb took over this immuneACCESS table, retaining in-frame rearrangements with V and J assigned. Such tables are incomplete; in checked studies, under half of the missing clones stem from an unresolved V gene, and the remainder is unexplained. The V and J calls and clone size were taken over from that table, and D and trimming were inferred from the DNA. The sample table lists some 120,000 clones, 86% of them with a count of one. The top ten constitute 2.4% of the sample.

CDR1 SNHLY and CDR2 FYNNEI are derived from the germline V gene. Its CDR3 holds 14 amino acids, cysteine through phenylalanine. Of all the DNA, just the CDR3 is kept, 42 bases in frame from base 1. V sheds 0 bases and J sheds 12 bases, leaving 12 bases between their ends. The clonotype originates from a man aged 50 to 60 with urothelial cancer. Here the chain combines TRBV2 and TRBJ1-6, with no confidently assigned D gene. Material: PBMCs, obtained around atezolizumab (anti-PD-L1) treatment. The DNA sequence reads TGTGCCAGCAGTGAAGCTGTAGTTGGGAGACCCCTCCACTTT. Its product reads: CASSEAVVGRPLHF.